This is a list of T cell receptor beta chains from one sample in a study of blood T cell repertoires in COVID-19. The table came from immunoSEQ multiplex PCR; TCRdb's copy has only in-frame clones and leaves some out. The table has 150,000 or so clones, 80% to 90% seen once. Sequences were obtained from PBMCs or T cells enriched from blood (not recorded which). The receptors originated from a man aged 45 to 65 who had recovered from COVID-19. Both conserved end residues are part of each CDR3. Fields, in order: D gene, V gene, J gene, clone size, CDR3 DNA, CDR3 protein. A D gene is named only where the DNA matches it firmly. Size tells how often a clone was seen (once, few, many) or the class of an expanded clone, and some rows leave it out.

d_call: -; v_call: TRBV7-9; j_call: TRBJ2-7; clone_size: once; cdr3_nt: TGTGCCAGCAGCCTTAGTCTCCAGGGGACGGAGCAGTACTTC; cdr3_aa: CASSLSLQGTEQYF
d_call: TRBD2; v_call: TRBV4-2; j_call: TRBJ2-5; clone_size: -; cdr3_nt: TGTGCCAGCAGCCAAGAGGGGCTAGCGGGGGGGCGACAAGAGACCCAGTACTTC; cdr3_aa: CASSQEGLAGGRQETQYF
d_call: -; v_call: TRBV30; j_call: TRBJ1-2; clone_size: -; cdr3_nt: TGTGCCTGGAGTCCCCAGTTCTATGGCTACACCTTC; cdr3_aa: CAWSPQFYGYTF
d_call: -; v_call: TRBV20-1; j_call: TRBJ1-3; clone_size: once; cdr3_nt: TGCAGTGCCAAAAGCGACACCATATATTTT; cdr3_aa: CSAKSDTIYF
d_call: -; v_call: TRBV7-2; j_call: TRBJ1-2; clone_size: once; cdr3_nt: TGTGCCAGCAGCTTCGCAGGGACTTACTACACCTTC; cdr3_aa: CASSFAGTYYTF
d_call: -; v_call: TRBV6-2/TRBV6-3; j_call: TRBJ1-2; clone_size: -; cdr3_nt: TGTGCCAGCACCCCAGATGGGGGGGGAGGCTACACCTTC; cdr3_aa: CASTPDGGGGYTF
d_call: TRBD1; v_call: TRBV19; j_call: TRBJ2-7; clone_size: -; cdr3_nt: TGTGCCAGTAGACCCGGGACAGGAAGCCTGTGGCAGTACTTC; cdr3_aa: CASRPGTGSLWQYF
d_call: TRBD1; v_call: TRBV27; j_call: TRBJ2-7; clone_size: -; cdr3_nt: TGTGCCAGCAGATCCAGACAGGGGGGATCCTACGAGCAGTACTTC; cdr3_aa: CASRSRQGGSYEQYF
d_call: -; v_call: TRBV7-9; j_call: TRBJ1-1; clone_size: -; cdr3_nt: TGTGCCAGCAGCTTTTTTCCAGGCGCTGAAGCTTTCTTT; cdr3_aa: CASSFFPGAEAFF
d_call: -; v_call: TRBV7-9; j_call: TRBJ1-5; clone_size: once; cdr3_nt: TGTGCCAGCAGCCAGACGTCCCCGAGCGGCAATCAGCCCCAGCATTTT; cdr3_aa: CASSQTSPSGNQPQHF
d_call: -; v_call: TRBV3-1/TRBV3-2; j_call: TRBJ2-4; clone_size: -; cdr3_nt: TGTGCCAGCAGCCAAGAAGGTGGACAGACCGGGTCCAAAAACATTCAGTACTTC; cdr3_aa: CASSQEGGQTGSKNIQYF
d_call: TRBD1; v_call: TRBV25-1; j_call: TRBJ1-5; clone_size: once; cdr3_nt: TGTGCCAGCAGTGCGTCGACAGGGGTCAATCAGCCCCAGCATTTT; cdr3_aa: CASSASTGVNQPQHF
d_call: -; v_call: TRBV12-3/TRBV12-4; j_call: TRBJ1-4; clone_size: -; cdr3_nt: TGTGCCAGCAGTTTGGGCGTCAAGGGGAAACTGTTTTTT; cdr3_aa: CASSLGVKGKLFF
d_call: TRBD2; v_call: TRBV19; j_call: TRBJ2-3; clone_size: once; cdr3_nt: TGTGCCAGTAGTATAGACCGCCCTAGCGGGTCTTTCACAGATACGCAGTATTTT; cdr3_aa: CASSIDRPSGSFTDTQYF
d_call: -; v_call: TRBV5-5; j_call: TRBJ1-5; clone_size: -; cdr3_nt: TGTGCCAGCAGCTTGGGTAGGACAGCAAATCAGCCCCAGCATTTT; cdr3_aa: CASSLGRTANQPQHF
d_call: -; v_call: TRBV9; j_call: TRBJ1-1; clone_size: -; cdr3_nt: TGTGCCAGCAGCGTAGATTCGGGAAGGAACACTGAAGCTTTCTTT; cdr3_aa: CASSVDSGRNTEAFF
d_call: -; v_call: TRBV5-4; j_call: TRBJ1-1; clone_size: -; cdr3_nt: TGTGCCAGCAGCTCGTGGGGCCTTGAAGCTTTCTTT; cdr3_aa: CASSSWGLEAFF
d_call: TRBD1; v_call: TRBV2; j_call: TRBJ2-3; clone_size: -; cdr3_nt: TGTGCCAGCAGTTACGGACAGGGTACAGATACGCAGTATTTT; cdr3_aa: CASSYGQGTDTQYF
d_call: -; v_call: TRBV13; j_call: TRBJ1-4; clone_size: -; cdr3_nt: TGTGCCAGCAGCTTGACACGGAATGAAAAACTGTTTTTT; cdr3_aa: CASSLTRNEKLFF
d_call: -; v_call: TRBV5-1; j_call: TRBJ2-5; clone_size: -; cdr3_nt: TGCGCCAGCAGCTGGACATTCCAAGAGACCCAGTACTTC; cdr3_aa: CASSWTFQETQYF
d_call: -; v_call: TRBV19; j_call: TRBJ2-6; clone_size: -; cdr3_nt: TGTGCCAGTAGTGACCGGGGTTCTGGGGCCAACGTCCTGACTTTC; cdr3_aa: CASSDRGSGANVLTF
d_call: -; v_call: TRBV9; j_call: TRBJ1-2; clone_size: -; cdr3_nt: TGTGCCAGCTCCAGCGGGGGGGCTGGGGTAACTGGCTACACCTTC; cdr3_aa: CASSSGGAGVTGYTF
d_call: -; v_call: TRBV11-2; j_call: TRBJ1-1; clone_size: few; cdr3_nt: TGTGCCAGCAGCGGACCACAGGGTGTAGGCACTGAAGCTTTCTTT; cdr3_aa: CASSGPQGVGTEAFF
d_call: TRBD1; v_call: TRBV15; j_call: TRBJ2-1; clone_size: -; cdr3_nt: TGTGCCACCAGCAGAGACGAGAAACAGGGGGATGAGCAGTTCTTC; cdr3_aa: CATSRDEKQGDEQFF
d_call: -; v_call: TRBV2; j_call: TRBJ1-6; clone_size: -; cdr3_nt: TGTGCCAGCAGTGAAAATGGAGGGGTAAATTCACCCCTCCACTTT; cdr3_aa: CASSENGGVNSPLHF
d_call: TRBD1; v_call: TRBV7-9; j_call: TRBJ1-3; clone_size: -; cdr3_nt: TGTGCCCTCCAGACAGGGGGCTCTGGAAACACCATATATTTT; cdr3_aa: CALQTGGSGNTIYF
d_call: -; v_call: TRBV11-2; j_call: TRBJ2-3; clone_size: once; cdr3_nt: TGTGCCAGCAGCTTAGATCCAGGTCAGGGGCTTCGTAGCACAGATACGCAGTATTTT; cdr3_aa: CASSLDPGQGLRSTDTQYF
d_call: TRBD2; v_call: TRBV7-2; j_call: TRBJ2-1; clone_size: once; cdr3_nt: TGTGCCAGCAGCAGACCAAGGACGGGGGGGCAAAATGAGCAGTTCTTC; cdr3_aa: CASSRPRTGGQNEQFF
d_call: TRBD2; v_call: TRBV4-2; j_call: TRBJ2-7; clone_size: -; cdr3_nt: TGTGCCAGCAGCCACCTCGCTAGCGGACCCTACGAGCAGTACTTC; cdr3_aa: CASSHLASGPYEQYF
d_call: -; v_call: TRBV6-5; j_call: TRBJ1-6; clone_size: -; cdr3_nt: TGTGCCAGCAGTTACTCGAAGGCCAGCGGAAATTCACCCCTCCACTTT; cdr3_aa: CASSYSKASGNSPLHF
d_call: TRBD1; v_call: TRBV2; j_call: TRBJ1-2; clone_size: -; cdr3_nt: TGTGCCAGCAGTGATGGGACAGATCCGAATGGCTACACCTTC; cdr3_aa: CASSDGTDPNGYTF
d_call: -; v_call: TRBV15; j_call: TRBJ1-5; clone_size: -; cdr3_nt: TGTGCCACCAGCAGAGAACGGGGGAGTGGGAATCAGCCCCAGCATTTT; cdr3_aa: CATSRERGSGNQPQHF
d_call: TRBD1; v_call: TRBV5-5; j_call: TRBJ1-1; clone_size: -; cdr3_nt: TGTGCCAGCAGGGCCGGGACAGGTATGAACACTGAAGCTTTCTTT; cdr3_aa: CASRAGTGMNTEAFF
d_call: TRBD1; v_call: TRBV4-1; j_call: TRBJ2-1; clone_size: -; cdr3_nt: TGCGCCAGCAGCCAAGTCTCTGACAGGGGTCGCGATGAGCAGTTCTTC; cdr3_aa: CASSQVSDRGRDEQFF
d_call: -; v_call: TRBV7-9; j_call: TRBJ1-2; clone_size: -; cdr3_nt: TGTGCCAGCAGCCAGAGCGGGAGTTCCACCTTC; cdr3_aa: CASSQSGSSTF
d_call: TRBD1; v_call: TRBV19; j_call: TRBJ2-2; clone_size: -; cdr3_nt: TGTGCCAGTTTCCCTCTACCGGGACAGGCCTTCCTCCGGACCGGGGAGCTGTTTTTT; cdr3_aa: CASFPLPGQAFLRTGELFF
d_call: TRBD1; v_call: TRBV7-9; j_call: TRBJ1-1; clone_size: -; cdr3_nt: TGTGCCAGCAGCTCCTACCGGGACAGGGTGAACACTGAAGCTTTCTTT; cdr3_aa: CASSSYRDRVNTEAFF
d_call: TRBD1; v_call: TRBV6-5; j_call: TRBJ2-5; clone_size: -; cdr3_nt: TGTGCCAGCAGTTCTTCCGGGACAGGCTCGGCGGACCAGTACTTC; cdr3_aa: CASSSSGTGSADQYF
d_call: -; v_call: TRBV3-1/TRBV3-2; j_call: TRBJ1-2; clone_size: -; cdr3_nt: TGTGCCAGCAGCCAAGGACAGGTCGGAGGCTACACCTTC; cdr3_aa: CASSQGQVGGYTF
d_call: -; v_call: TRBV7-2; j_call: TRBJ1-1; clone_size: -; cdr3_nt: TGTGCCAGCAGCCTTAAGACACAAGACATGAACACTGAAGCTTTCTTT; cdr3_aa: CASSLKTQDMNTEAFF
d_call: TRBD1; v_call: TRBV11-2; j_call: TRBJ1-5; clone_size: few; cdr3_nt: TGTGCCAGCAGCTTTGGGACAGGGGGGAGCCAGCCCCAGCATTTT; cdr3_aa: CASSFGTGGSQPQHF
d_call: -; v_call: TRBV30; j_call: TRBJ2-1; clone_size: -; cdr3_nt: TGTGCCTGGACAGGGGACTCCTACAATGAGCAGTTCTTC; cdr3_aa: CAWTGDSYNEQFF
d_call: -; v_call: TRBV7-2; j_call: TRBJ1-3; clone_size: -; cdr3_nt: TGTGCCAGCAGCTTAGATACTCCTGGAAACACCATATATTTT; cdr3_aa: CASSLDTPGNTIYF
d_call: -; v_call: TRBV30; j_call: TRBJ1-6; clone_size: -; cdr3_nt: TGTGCCTGGATGGCTGTGGGCAATTCACCCCTCCACTTT; cdr3_aa: CAWMAVGNSPLHF
d_call: -; v_call: TRBV3-1/TRBV3-2; j_call: TRBJ2-3; clone_size: -; cdr3_nt: TGTGCCAGCAGCCAAATGGCGGGGAACACAGATACGCAGTATTTT; cdr3_aa: CASSQMAGNTDTQYF
d_call: TRBD2; v_call: TRBV4-2; j_call: TRBJ2-5; clone_size: -; cdr3_nt: TGTGCCAGCACCCTGGGACTAGCGGGGGGACAAGAGACCCAGTACTTC; cdr3_aa: CASTLGLAGGQETQYF
d_call: -; v_call: TRBV27; j_call: TRBJ2-1; clone_size: once; cdr3_nt: TGTGCCAGCACCCGCTACAGGGACTCCTACAATGAGCAGTTCTTC; cdr3_aa: CASTRYRDSYNEQFF